This note documents a single T cell receptor (beta chain) sequence. The antigen is undetermined. V was shortened by 5 bases and J by 6 bases, with 17 bases between the two germline ends. The CDR3 has 15 residues. Germline CDR1 reads SGHTA; CDR2 reads FQGNSA. This entry comes from a study of T cell repertoires in cytomegalovirus infection. Study information: Recently described HLA-C-restricted plus well-studied HLA-B-restricted CMV epitopes were used. It was the public TCR beta signatures that indicated both CMV infection and matching HLA type.

TCRdb passed the reads through MiXCR, listing each CDR3 protein once. The table shows 640,000 or so distinct CDR3 sequences, with 30% to 40% occurring only once. Regarding the study as a whole: The ex vivo response was dominated by HLA-C-restricted CMV-specific TCR beta clonotypes.

The V call is TRBV7-2, the J call TRBJ2-4; D is unresolved. This clonotype originated in a human donor in good health (CMV status not recorded). Some clones in this sample may be carry-over from other donors' samples. The sequencing here drew on cultured PBMCs, taken from culture after CMV antigen stimulation. CDR3 DNA sequence: TGTGCCAGCAGCCTCTCCGTCAGGCCAGGAAACATTCAGTACTTC. Its protein is CASSLSVRPGNIQYF.